This TCR beta chain originates from a study of blood T cell repertoires in COVID-19 (dated by TCRdb to 2019 to 2021). Some background on the complete study: Samples covering the acute and convalescent phases of COVID-19 were provided by collaborators in the United States, Italy and Spain. The prospective study material was composed of cDNA or gDNA derived from T cells, B-cell-depleted T cells, or PBMCs. The dataset comprised deeply sampled blood TCRbeta repertoires from subjects exposed to, actively infected with, or recovered from COVID-19. The repertoires were released in a freely available public database meant as a resource for research on the immune response to SARS-CoV-2. Samples came from the ongoing ImmuneRACE study (first 160 participants) plus 1,254 subjects from 6 global collaborators. The sample metadata nearly always contained a de-identified subject ID, COVID-19 status, age in years and sex. Where HLA class I and class II types were available, the types were taken from metadata supplied by the sample provider, not from assay-based typing.

Collaborating institutions collected whole blood in K2EDTA tubes following their own protocols. For TCRbeta analysis, collaborators shipped samples as frozen whole blood, isolated PBMCs, or DNA extracted from either of those sample types. The germline V gene (reference sequence) provides CDR1 LNHDA and CDR2 SQIVND. The V end gives up 7 bases and the J end 4 bases, leaving 7 bases in the junction not matched to a gene. The cysteine opens and the phenylalanine closes a CDR3 of 14 amino acids. CDR3 DNA only is kept here, 42 bases in frame from base 1. The immunoSEQ Assay, a bias-controlled multiplex PCR, was used to amplify TCRbeta CDR3 regions from genomic DNA. In the original analysis: The number of nucleated cells in each sample was estimated by amplification of reference gene primers within the assay. To quantify the absolute abundance of each unique TCRbeta CDR3 rearrangement, sequence reads were collapsed and filtered. Productive Simpson clonality was computed per sample as the square root of Simpson's diversity index over productive rearrangements. TCRdb provides this immuneACCESS table in a form limited to in-frame rearrangements. Some clones are lacking; in checked studies, under half of them reflect an unresolved V gene, and why the rest are absent is not known. From that table come the V and J calls and clone size; the DNA was used to work out D and trimming. The sample yields approximately 34,000 clones; about nine tenths were counted once. The ten largest clones take up about 14% of the sample.

Note on this clone: Its antigen target is currently unknown. No much larger clone exists at a distance of one base, and base qualities are not known.

Results the study describes overall, beyond this receptor: How much clinical and demographic metadata was included differed by source and by participant, and the metadata was provided uncurated.

The source is a man aged 60 to 69 with active COVID-19. Here the chain combines TRBV19 and TRBJ1-3, with 7 bases aligning to TRBD1. The sample comprised peripheral blood. The DNA is as follows: TGTGCCAGTACCAGGGGACAGCAAGGAAACACCATATATTTT. Its translation is CASTRGQQGNTIYF.